Following are 25 T cell receptor beta chains from one sample sequenced in a study of blood T cell repertoires in COVID-19. Profiled with immunoSEQ multiplex PCR; TCRdb holds only in-frame clones, not every one. In the table there are about 270,000 clones, 85% of which are singletons. The sample consisted of peripheral blood. All receptors come from a human donor in a cohort sampled during active COVID-19.

The chain joins TRBV10-3 to TRBJ2-1, with 8 bases lining up with TRBD1. The J segment lost 8 bases and the V segment lost 4 bases, leaving 4 bases of the junction unmatched. This CDR3 is 13 amino acids long. The germline V gene encodes CDR1 ENHRY and CDR2 SYGVKD. This chain's CDR3 is CAISGTGSHEQFF. CDR3 in DNA: TGTGCCATCAGTGGGACAGGGTCCCATGAGCAGTTCTTC.

In nucleotides, the CDR3 is TGTGCCAGCAGCTTAGGGTCAGGGGCGATGGCTTTCTTT. Amino acids: CASSLGSGAMAFF. V is TRBV7-8 and J is TRBJ1-1, with D possibly being TRBD1 (6 bases). CDR3 length equals 13 residues. The germline CDR1 and CDR2 sequences are SGHVS and FQNEAQ. Trimming pared 1 base from V and 11 bases from J, leaving 14 bases between.

Worth noting for this clone: Other DNA sequences within the sample encode an identical CDR3. The V and J genes are TRBV18 and TRBJ2-5, with a possible D match to TRBD1 (6 bases). The CDR3 length is 14 residues. CDR1 is KGHSH, CDR2 LQKENI, per germline. V was clipped by 3 bases and J by 4 bases, with 12 bases between them. The CDR3 nucleotides read TGTGCCAGCTCACCGCCCACAGGGAGAGAGACCCAGTACTTC. This sequence encodes CASSPPTGRETQYF.

This sequence joins TRBV23-1 and TRBJ1-1; 11 bases match TRBD1. TRBV23-1 falls under the ORF class, with uncertain function. Unmatched junction bases numbered 11, after V lost 6 bases and J lost 2 bases. The CDR3 extends over 17 amino acids. For the CDR3, the DNA is TGCGCCAGCAGCCAGCCCGGGACAGGGGGTGTCAACACTGAAGCTTTCTTT. This encodes CASSQPGTGGVNTEAFF.

The gene calls are TRBV5-1 and TRBJ2-3, with TRBD2 matching 7 bases. Germline V gives CDR1 SGHRS, CDR2 YFSETQ. J was trimmed by 0 bases and V by 0 bases; bases with no gene match: 10. This CDR3 contains 18 residues. CDR3 protein: CASSLAVSGLPSTDTQYF. CDR3 in DNA: TGCGCCAGCAGCTTGGCTGTTTCGGGACTACCCAGCACAGATACGCAGTATTTT. Full variable domain (outside the CDR3, taken from reference TRBV5-1 and TRBJ2-3): KAGVTQTPRYLIKTRGQQVTLSCSPISGHRSVSWYQQTPGQGLQFLFEYFSETQRNKGNFPGRFSGRQFSNSRSEMNVSTLELGDSALYLCASSLAVSGLPSTDTQYFGPGTRLTVL.

This sequence joins TRBV19 and TRBJ2-3; 9 bases line up with TRBD2. The CDR3 has 15 amino acids. The germline V gene encodes CDR1 LNHDA and CDR2 SQIVND (reference sequence). Losses at the gene ends were 2 bases for V and 5 bases for J; bases not matched to a gene: 5. The CDR3 loop is CASSILAGGRDTQYF. CDR3 in DNA: TGTGCCAGTAGTATATTGGCGGGAGGGAGAGATACGCAGTATTTT.

This sequence joins TRBV6-6 and TRBJ2-2; 7 bases are shared with TRBD2. J was trimmed by 6 bases and V by 7 bases; bases with no gene match: 14. The CDR3 is made up of 16 amino acids. CDR1 and CDR2 (germline): MNHNY, SVGAGI (reference sequence). The CDR3 DNA reads as TGTGCCAGCACCCACGCGGGAGTCGTATCAGCCGGGGAGCTGTTTTTT. Its translation: CASTHAGVVSAGELFF.

The chain is built from TRBV9 and TRBJ2-6; 7 nucleotides agree with TRBD1. The CDR3 contains 16 residues. V dropped 4 bases and J dropped 0; count of bases not matched to a gene: 4. In germline, CDR1 is SGDLS, CDR2 YYNGEE. The CDR3 DNA sequence: TGTGCCAGCAGCTCCGGGACAGACTCTGGGGCCAACGTCCTGACTTTC. Translating it yields CASSSGTDSGANVLTF.

This rearrangement joins TRBV10-3 to TRBJ2-5, with 7 bases that match TRBD1. CDR3 length: 19 amino acids. The V segment lost 4 bases and the J segment 5 bases; nucleotides outside the gene matches: 22. CDR1 and CDR2 (germline): ENHRY, SYGVKD. CDR3 loop: CAISGGQRSPVLGLETQYF. As DNA, the CDR3 is TGTGCCATCAGTGGGGGACAGCGATCCCCAGTTTTGGGCTTGGAGACCCAGTACTTC.

The genes are TRBV19 and TRBJ1-5; D perhaps matches TRBD1 (6 bases). Trimming shortened V by 6 bases and J by 0 bases, and 12 bases separated the two germline ends. The CDR3 runs to 15 residues. CDR1 LNHDA and CDR2 SQIVND come from the germline V gene (reference sequence). For the CDR3, the DNA is TGTGCCAGTAGAGGGGGGGGCGGTAGCAATCAGCCCCAGCATTTT. Its translation: CASRGGGGSNQPQHF.

In this sample, this clone turned up many times. CDR3 residues: CASSTTGGDGYTF. Written as DNA, the CDR3 is TGTGCCAGCAGTACCACAGGGGGTGATGGCTACACCTTC. The chain is built from TRBV6-5 and TRBJ1-2; 8 bases are a match to TRBD1. Germline CDR1 is MNHEY and CDR2 is SVGAGI. The V gene end was trimmed by 5 bases and the J gene end by 6 bases; junction bases not matched to a gene: 5. The CDR3 sequence is 13 residues long.

This clone was detected a few times. V is TRBV29-1 and J is TRBJ1-5, with TRBD1 matching over 7 bases. With V trimmed by 5 bases and J by 7 bases, 5 bases remained unmatched. CDR3 size: 12 residues. CDR1 is SQVTM, CDR2 ANQGSEA, per germline. Here the CDR3 reads CSVTGAGQPQHF. In DNA, the CDR3 is TGCAGCGTTACAGGGGCTGGCCAGCCCCAGCATTTT.

In the case of this clone: Different DNA sequences within this sample yield the same CDR3. J is TRBJ1-1 and V is TRBV6-5, with D tentatively TRBD1 (5 bases). Trimming stripped 4 bases from V and 1 base from J, with 10 bases between. Per germline, CDR1 MNHEY and CDR2 SVGAGI. The CDR3 runs 14 residues. CDR3 sequence (DNA): TGTGCCAGCAGTTCCCCAGGGCAGAACACTGAAGCTTTCTTT. Protein sequence: CASSSPGQNTEAFF.

CDR3 region: CASSSTGELYGYTF. CDR3 sequence (DNA): TGTGCCAGCAGTTCTACAGGGGAACTCTATGGCTACACCTTC. The genes are TRBV6-6 and TRBJ1-2; 7 nucleotides match TRBD1. CDR3 length equals 14 residues. V lost 4 bases, J lost 4 bases, and 6 bases stayed unmatched. Germline CDR1 MNHNY, CDR2 SVGAGI (reference sequence).

DNA of the CDR3: TGTGCCAGCAGTTCTAGCGGGAGTGAAGGAGAGACCCAGTACTTC. It yields the protein CASSSSGSEGETQYF. The genes are TRBV28 and TRBJ2-5, with TRBD2 matching over 10 bases. Unmatched junction bases numbered 6, after V lost 4 bases and J lost 4 bases. The CDR3 is made up of 15 amino acids. Per germline, CDR1 MDHEN and CDR2 SYDVKM.

This clone appeared once. The identical CDR3 is also encoded by other nucleotide sequences in the sample. This sequence joins TRBV7-2 and TRBJ2-5; 11 nucleotides line up with TRBD2. J gave up 5 bases and V 5 bases, and 4 bases lay outside the gene matches. Germline V gives CDR1 SGHTA, CDR2 FQGNSA. The CDR3 sequence is 14 residues long. The CDR3 coding sequence is TGTGCCAGCAGCCGTAGCGGGAGGGGGGAGACCCAGTACTTC. It specifies CASSRSGRGETQYF.

The CDR3 region has the DNA TGTGCCAGCGGGCGGACAGGACTCGCTAACTATGGCTACACCTTC. Translated: CASGRTGLANYGYTF. This sequence joins TRBV27 and TRBJ1-2, with 7 bases lining up with TRBD1. The germline V gene encodes CDR1 MNHEY and CDR2 SMNVEV (reference sequence). The CDR3 spans 15 residues. Trimming cost V 8 bases and J 0 bases; bases outside gene matches: 9.

V gene TRBV6-2 or TRBV6-3 combines with J gene TRBJ2-5; a weak D match, TRBD2 (5 bases). The V end was cut by 6 bases, the J end by 5 bases, with 16 bases between. The CDR3 is made up of 14 amino acids. The germline V gene has CDR1 MNHEY and CDR2 SVGEGT. CDR3 region: CASSSFGVGETQYF. CDR3 bases: TGTGCCAGCAGCTCCTTCGGGGTTGGGGAGACCCAGTACTTC.

This chain connects TRBV30 to TRBJ2-7, with a possible D match to TRBD1 (5 bases). The germline gives CDR1 GTSNPN, CDR2 SVGIG (reference sequence). The CDR3 runs to 13 residues. Trimming shortened V by 2 bases and J by 6 bases, and 14 bases separated the two germline ends. The CDR3 region is CAWSKQGPLEQYF. The CDR3 DNA reads as TGTGCCTGGAGTAAGCAGGGTCCACTCGAGCAGTACTTC.

The chain uses TRBV5-1 and TRBJ1-1; 8 bases are a match to TRBD1. Trimming cost V 0 bases and J 5 bases; bases outside gene matches: 9. Germline assignment: CDR1 SGHRS and CDR2 YFSETQ. CDR3 size: 16 residues. CDR3 sequence: CASSLEAWTGRTEAFF. CDR3 DNA sequence: TGCGCCAGCAGCTTGGAGGCTTGGACAGGGCGAACTGAAGCTTTCTTT.

V usage is TRBV5-8 and J usage is TRBJ1-5; 8 bases are a match to TRBD1. The CDR3 has 13 amino acids. Trimming removed 6 bases from V and 4 bases from J; junction bases left unmatched: 3. Germline V CDR1 and CDR2: SGHTS, YDEGEE. CDR3 DNA sequence: TGTGCCAGCACCCGACAGGGGAATCAGCCCCAGCATTTT. Residues: CASTRQGNQPQHF.

This chain links TRBV5-1 with TRBJ2-3; 8 nucleotides line up with TRBD2. The germline gives CDR1 SGHRS, CDR2 YFSETQ. This CDR3 is built from 15 residues. V shed 0 bases and J 5 bases; nucleotides not matched to a gene: 5. CDR3 protein: CASSLGGTREDTQYF. The CDR3 DNA sequence: TGCGCCAGCAGCTTGGGAGGGACTAGGGAAGATACGCAGTATTTT.

The chain couples TRBV30 to TRBJ2-2; tentatively, D is TRBD2 (6 bases). This CDR3 comprises 14 residues. The V and J ends lost 2 bases and 3 bases respectively, with 10 bases between them. Germline CDR1 reads GTSNPN; CDR2 reads SVGIG (reference sequence). CDR3 in DNA: TGTGCCTGGAGTTTGGGAGGCCACACCGGGGAGCTGTTTTTT. It yields the protein CAWSLGGHTGELFF. The entire variable domain, with the rest obtained from reference TRBV30 and TRBJ2-2, is as follows: SQTIHQWPATLVQPVGSPLSLECTVEGTSNPNLYWYRQAAGRGLQLLFYSVGIGQISSEVPQNLSASRPQDRQFILSSKKLLLSDSGFYLCAWSLGGHTGELFFGEGSRLTVL.

This chain links TRBV2 with TRBJ2-2; 7 nucleotides agree with TRBD2. This CDR3 is built from 16 residues. Germline CDR1 is SNHLY and CDR2 is FYNNEI. V lost 8 bases to trimming and J lost 1 base; unmatched junction nucleotides: 10. This CDR3 reads CASGSGISLNTGELFF. DNA of the CDR3: TGTGCCAGCGGGAGCGGGATCTCTTTGAACACCGGGGAGCTGTTTTTT.

This clone was counted a single time. This sequence joins TRBV4-1 and TRBJ1-1; D remains ambiguous. The V gene lost 1 base and the J gene lost 1 base, with 10 bases spanning the gap. Germline CDR1 reads MGHRA; CDR2 reads YSYEKL. CDR3 length equals 15 residues. The CDR3 loop is CASSQGSGKNTEAFF. The CDR3 bases are TGCGCCAGCAGCCAAGGCTCGGGGAAGAACACTGAAGCTTTCTTT.